These 16 T cell receptor beta chains share one sample of origin, sequenced in a study of TIL therapy for anti-PD-1-resistant metastatic lung cancer. This was the immunoSEQ v3 assay. Only in-frame clones appear in the TCRdb table, and some are missing; sequencing was by immunoSEQ multiplex PCR. The sample holds roughly 11,000 clones, roughly 80% seen once. Time point given: pre-treatment sample, taken before nivolumab and TIL therapy. The sample consisted of blood, taken at baseline. These receptors were collected from a person between 30 and 79 years old with non-small cell lung cancer.

J is TRBJ2-5 and V is TRBV27; tentatively, D is TRBD1 or TRBD2 (5 bases each). Trimming took 5 bases from V and 5 from J, leaving 27 bases between them. CDR1 MNHEY and CDR2 SMNVEV come from the germline V gene (reference sequence). This CDR3 region has 18 residues. Here the CDR3 reads CASSPARDPGGVTETQYF. CDR3 nucleotide sequence: TGTGCCAGCAGTCCAGCTCGGGACCCCGGAGGAGTTACGGAGACCCAGTACTTC.

The rearrangement joins TRBV6-5 to TRBJ1-2, with TRBD1 identical over 8 bases. The CDR3 sequence is 14 residues long. After removal of 5 bases from V and 3 bases from J, the junction contained 5 bases not matched to a gene. Germline CDR1 and CDR2: MNHEY and SVGAGI. The CDR3 DNA reads TGTGCCAGCAGTGCGGCAGGGGGCTACTATGGCTACACCTTC. This encodes CASSAAGGYYGYTF.

This clone was observed a few times. The rearrangement joins TRBV6-4 to TRBJ2-2; TRBD1 might be the D (5 bases). Deletions cut 3 bases from V and 5 bases from J, with 7 bases between. CDR1 and CDR2 from the germline V gene are MRHNA and SNTAGT. The CDR3 spans 13 residues. CDR3 DNA sequence: TGTGCCAGCAGTGATAAGGGGACCGGGGAGCTGTTTTTT. It is translated as CASSDKGTGELFF.

This chain joins TRBV6-5 and TRBJ2-5, with unresolved D. The CDR3 has 14 residues. V lost 5 bases to trimming and J lost 5 bases, with 15 bases between them. Germline lookup yields CDR1 MNHEY and CDR2 SVGAGI. The DNA for the CDR3 is TGTGCCAGCAGTCCACGTATACAAGGCGAGACCCAGTACTTC. It specifies CASSPRIQGETQYF.

CDR3 nucleotide sequence: TGTGCCAGCAGCTTGATCCACGGGGCTGGCACTGAAGCTTTCTTT. Its translation is CASSLIHGAGTEAFF. V is TRBV7-9 and J is TRBJ1-1, with D perhaps TRBD1 (5 bases). CDR1 is SEHNR and CDR2 is FQNEAQ in the germline V gene (reference sequence). V was cut by 3 bases and J by 4 bases, with 15 bases left in between. The CDR3 is made up of 15 amino acids. Together with reference TRBV7-9 and TRBJ1-1, the CDR3 gives the full variable domain: DTGVSQNPRHKITKRGQNVTFRCDPISEHNRLYWYRQTLGQGPEFLTYFQNEAQLEKSRLLSDRFSAERPKGSFSTLEIQRTEQGDSAMYLCASSLIHGAGTEAFFGQGTRLTVV.

This chain joins TRBV19 and TRBJ2-2; D uncertain. This CDR3 is built from 15 residues. In germline, CDR1 is LNHDA, CDR2 SQIVND (reference sequence). The V and J ends lost 4 bases and 0 bases respectively, with 9 bases between them. CDR3 residues: CASSTRTPNTGELFF. DNA of the CDR3: TGTGCCAGTAGTACGAGGACCCCGAACACCGGGGAGCTGTTTTTT.

The chain carries TRBV30 and TRBJ1-5; D is unresolved. CDR3 length: 15 amino acids. Germline lookup yields CDR1 GTSNPN and CDR2 SVGIG (reference sequence). V was clipped by 1 base and J by 2 bases, with 12 bases between them. Written as DNA, the CDR3 is TGTGCCTGGAGTGGAAGTTATGAGGGCAATCAGCCCCAGCATTTT. Amino acids: CAWSGSYEGNQPQHF. Filled out from reference TRBV30 and TRBJ1-5, the complete variable domain reads SQTIHQWPATLVQPVGSPLSLECTVEGTSNPNLYWYRQAAGRGLQLLFYSVGIGQISSEVPQNLSASRPQDRQFILSSKKLLLSDSGFYLCAWSGSYEGNQPQHFGDGTRLSIL.

The CDR3 spells CSAYRGRGYTF. CDR3 bases: TGCAGTGCTTACAGGGGGCGCGGCTACACCTTC. The V and J genes are TRBV20-1 and TRBJ1-2; TRBD1 matches 9 bases. This CDR3 has 11 residues. J gave up 8 bases and V 5 bases, and 3 bases lay outside the gene matches. Per germline, CDR1 DFQATT and CDR2 SNEGSKA (reference sequence).

The chain couples TRBV7-2 to TRBJ1-3; D not resolved. The V gene's germline CDR1 is SGHTA and CDR2 FQGNSA. Trimming left V 1 base short and J 3 bases short, with 4 bases between. CDR3 length: 13 residues. The CDR3 region is CASSLGFGNTIYF. As DNA, the CDR3 is TGTGCCAGCAGCTTAGGGTTTGGAAACACCATATATTTT. The entire variable domain, with the rest obtained from reference TRBV7-2 and TRBJ1-3, is as follows: GAGVSQSPSNKVTEKGKDVELRCDPISGHTALYWYRQSLGQGLEFLIYFQGNSAPDKSGLPSDRFSAERTGGSVSTLTIQRTQQEDSAVYLCASSLGFGNTIYFGEGSWLTVV.

This chain uses TRBV2 with TRBJ2-7; perhaps TRBD1 as D (6 bases). Trimming removed 6 bases from V and 2 bases from J, with 14 bases in between. Germline values: CDR1 SNHLY, CDR2 FYNNEI. The CDR3 has 14 amino acids. The CDR3 DNA follows: TGTGCCAGCAGAGACAGGCTTTACACCTACGAGCAGTACTTC. Translation gives CASRDRLYTYEQYF. The entire variable domain, with the rest obtained from reference TRBV2 and TRBJ2-7, is as follows: EPEVTQTPSHQVTQMGQEVILRCVPISNHLYFYWYRQILGQKVEFLVSFYNNEISEKSEIFDDQFSVERPDGSNFTLKIRSTKLEDSAMYFCASRDRLYTYEQYFGPGTRLTVT.

This clone appeared a single time. The J gene is TRBJ2-1, the V gene TRBV2, with D unclear. Trimming removed 7 bases at V and 0 bases at J, with 16 bases between. CDR1 and CDR2 from the germline V gene are SNHLY and FYNNEI. This CDR3 contains 16 residues. CDR3 sequence: CASTTATGSSYNEQFF. The CDR3 nucleotides read TGTGCCAGCACCACAGCGACTGGAAGCTCCTACAATGAGCAGTTCTTC.

The CDR3 loop reads CAWSKGDLNTEAFF. As DNA, the CDR3 is TGTGCCTGGAGCAAGGGGGATTTGAACACTGAAGCTTTCTTT. The rearrangement uses TRBV30 and TRBJ1-1; D may be TRBD1 (6 bases). In germline, CDR1 is GTSNPN, CDR2 SVGIG (reference sequence). Trimming took off 3 bases at V and 0 bases at J, with 11 bases between the two ends. The CDR3 totals 14 residues.

This clone came up once. The rearrangement uses TRBV4-2 and TRBJ2-7; TRBD2 aligns across 16 bases. Looked up from germline, CDR1 is LGHNA and CDR2 is YNFKEQ. The CDR3 has 19 amino acids. V dropped 0 bases and J dropped 3; count of bases not matched to a gene: 8. Here the CDR3 DNA reads TGTGCCAGCAGCCAAGAAGGGACTAGCGGGAGGGCCTTTGTCTACGAGCAGTACTTC. Amino acid sequence: CASSQEGTSGRAFVYEQYF.

This rearrangement joins TRBV19 to TRBJ2-1; TRBD2 matches at 10 bases. Per germline, CDR1 LNHDA and CDR2 SQIVND (reference sequence). V dropped 7 bases and J dropped 8; count of bases not matched to a gene: 14. The CDR3 runs to 16 residues. The CDR3 DNA is TGTGCCAGTATCGGACGAGTAGCGGGAGGTCTTTATGAGCAGTTCTTC. Translating it yields CASIGRVAGGLYEQFF. The entire variable domain, with the rest obtained from reference TRBV19 and TRBJ2-1, is as follows: DGGITQSPKYLFRKEGQNVTLSCEQNLNHDAMYWYRQDPGQGLRLIYYSQIVNDFQKGDIAEGYSVSREKKESFPLTVTSAQKNPTAFYLCASIGRVAGGLYEQFFGPGTRLTVL.

The chain recombines TRBV7-9 with TRBJ2-1, with 7 bases that match TRBD2. CDR3 length: 19 amino acids. Germline loops: CDR1 SEHNR, CDR2 FQNEAQ (reference sequence). V gave up 5 bases and J gave up 0 bases; unmatched junction bases: 16. The CDR3 spells CASSPPQIASGFSYNEQFF. DNA for the CDR3: TGTGCCAGCAGCCCGCCCCAAATAGCTAGCGGATTCTCCTACAATGAGCAGTTCTTC.

The rearrangement uses TRBV30 and TRBJ2-2, with a tentative D call TRBD2 (5 bases). The germline V and J ends were trimmed by 4 bases and 2 bases, with 11 bases remaining between them. The germline V gene encodes CDR1 GTSNPN and CDR2 SVGIG (reference sequence). The CDR3 extends over 14 amino acids. The CDR3, as DNA: TGTGCCTGGACGAGAAGCGGAAACACCGGGGAGCTGTTTTTT. Amino acid sequence: CAWTRSGNTGELFF. The full variable domain, its missing parts supplied by reference TRBV30 and TRBJ2-2, is SQTIHQWPATLVQPVGSPLSLECTVEGTSNPNLYWYRQAAGRGLQLLFYSVGIGQISSEVPQNLSASRPQDRQFILSSKKLLLSDSGFYLCAWTRSGNTGELFFGEGSRLTVL.